This TCR beta chain was documented in a study of T cell repertoires in cytomegalovirus infection. Study results and caveats: What dominated the ex vivo response were HLA-C-restricted CMV-specific TCR beta clonotypes.

In germline, CDR1 is GTSNPN, CDR2 SVGIG (reference sequence). Trimming shortened V by 4 bases and J by 10 bases, and 16 bases separated the two germline ends. The CDR3 covers 12 residues. TCRdb fed the reads into MiXCR, producing one record per CDR3 protein. The sample lists around 69,000 distinct CDR3 sequences, approximately 22% occurring once. A word on this clonotype: The antigen is unknown.

The genes are TRBV30 and TRBJ1-1, with D possibly being TRBD1 (5 bases). The sequence was obtained from a human donor in good health (CMV status not recorded). Some clones in this sample may be carry-over from other donors' samples. The specimen comprised CD8+ T cells from cultured PBMCs, sampled from culture after CMV antigen stimulation. CDR3 nucleotides: TGTGCCTGGATGGGCAGGGAATGGGTAGCTTTCTTT. It specifies CAWMGREWVAFF.